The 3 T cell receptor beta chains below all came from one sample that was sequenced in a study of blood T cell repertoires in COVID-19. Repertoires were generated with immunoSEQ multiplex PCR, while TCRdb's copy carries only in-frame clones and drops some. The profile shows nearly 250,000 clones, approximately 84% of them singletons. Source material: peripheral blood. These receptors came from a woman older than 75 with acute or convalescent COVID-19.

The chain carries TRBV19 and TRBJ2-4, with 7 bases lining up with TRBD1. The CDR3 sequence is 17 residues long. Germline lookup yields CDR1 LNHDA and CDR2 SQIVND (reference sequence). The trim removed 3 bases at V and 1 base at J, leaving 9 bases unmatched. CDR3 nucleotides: TGTGCCAGTAGTATGCCCTCGACAGGGAATGCCAAAAACATTCAGTACTTC. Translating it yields CASSMPSTGNAKNIQYF.

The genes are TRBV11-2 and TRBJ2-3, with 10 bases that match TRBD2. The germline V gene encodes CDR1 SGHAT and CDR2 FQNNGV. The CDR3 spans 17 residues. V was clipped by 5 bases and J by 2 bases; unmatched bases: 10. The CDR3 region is CASSRGLADATTDTQYF. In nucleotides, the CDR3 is TGTGCCAGCAGCAGAGGACTAGCGGACGCAACCACAGATACGCAGTATTTT.

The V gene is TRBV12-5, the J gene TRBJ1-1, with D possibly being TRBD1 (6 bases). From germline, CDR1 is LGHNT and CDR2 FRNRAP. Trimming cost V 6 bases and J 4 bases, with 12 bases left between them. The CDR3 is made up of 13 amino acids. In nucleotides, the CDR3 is TGTGCTAGTGGAGAACAGGGTTTCACTGAAGCTTTCTTT. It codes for CASGEQGFTEAFF.